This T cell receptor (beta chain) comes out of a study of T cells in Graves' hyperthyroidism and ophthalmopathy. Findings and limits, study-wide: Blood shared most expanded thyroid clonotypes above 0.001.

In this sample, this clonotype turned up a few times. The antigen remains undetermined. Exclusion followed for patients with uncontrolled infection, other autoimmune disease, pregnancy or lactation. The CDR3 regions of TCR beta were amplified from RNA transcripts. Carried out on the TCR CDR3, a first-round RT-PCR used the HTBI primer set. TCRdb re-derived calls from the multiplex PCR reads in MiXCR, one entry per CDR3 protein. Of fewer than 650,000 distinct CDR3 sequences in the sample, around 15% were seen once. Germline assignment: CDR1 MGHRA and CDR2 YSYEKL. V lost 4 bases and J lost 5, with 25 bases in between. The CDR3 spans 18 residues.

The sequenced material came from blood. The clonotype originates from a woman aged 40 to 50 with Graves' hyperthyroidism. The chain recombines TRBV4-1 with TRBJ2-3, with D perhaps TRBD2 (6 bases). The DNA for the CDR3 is TGCGCCAGCAGCCCGTTGTTCCTCCGGGAGAAGTCCGGAGATACGCAGTATTTT. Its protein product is CASSPLFLREKSGDTQYF.